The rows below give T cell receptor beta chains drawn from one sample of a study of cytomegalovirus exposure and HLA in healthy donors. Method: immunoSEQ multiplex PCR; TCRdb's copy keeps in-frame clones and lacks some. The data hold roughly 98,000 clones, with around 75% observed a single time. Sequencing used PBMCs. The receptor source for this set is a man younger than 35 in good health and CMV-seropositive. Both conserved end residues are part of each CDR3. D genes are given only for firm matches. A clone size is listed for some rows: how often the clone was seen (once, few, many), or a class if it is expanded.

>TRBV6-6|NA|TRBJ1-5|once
TGTGCCAGCAGCAGTTATAGCAATCAGCCCCAGCATTTT
CASSSYSNQPQHF
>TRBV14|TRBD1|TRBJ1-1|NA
TGTGCCAGCAGCCTCAGGTGGACAGGGAATACTGAAGCTTTCTTT
CASSLRWTGNTEAFF
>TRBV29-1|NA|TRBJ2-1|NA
TGCAGCGTTGAAGGTCGGCCTACCCGGAGCTCCTACAATGAGCAGTTCTTC
CSVEGRPTRSSYNEQFF
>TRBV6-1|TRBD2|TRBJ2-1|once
TGTGCCAGCAGTGAGGGGGGGATCGATGAGCAGTTCTTC
CASSEGGIDEQFF
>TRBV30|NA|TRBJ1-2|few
TGTGCCTGGACCGTCCGGGGGGACGGTGGCTACACCTTC
CAWTVRGDGGYTF
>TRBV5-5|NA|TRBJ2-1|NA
TGTGCCAGCACCCCCGTCGTTAGCTACAATGAGCAGTTCTTC
CASTPVVSYNEQFF
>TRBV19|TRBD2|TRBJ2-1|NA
TGTGCCAGTAGTGTACTAGCGGGGTCTTACAATGAGCAGTTCTTC
CASSVLAGSYNEQFF
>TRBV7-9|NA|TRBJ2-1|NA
TGTGCCAGCAGCTTGCCCGGACGGACAAGCTCCTACAATGAGCAGTTCTTC
CASSLPGRTSSYNEQFF
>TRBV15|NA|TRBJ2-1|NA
TGTGCCACCAGCACAAGACTTCCAACTACCGAGCAGTTCTTC
CATSTRLPTTEQFF
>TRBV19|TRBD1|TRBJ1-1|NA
TGTGCCAGTAGTACAGGACAGGGGGCACCAACCTTGAACACTGAAGCTTTCTTT
CASSTGQGAPTLNTEAFF
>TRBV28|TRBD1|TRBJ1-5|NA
TGTGCCAGCAGTTTGGGACAGGGAGGGAATCAGCCCCAGCATTTT
CASSLGQGGNQPQHF
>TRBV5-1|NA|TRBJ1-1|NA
TGCGCCAGCAGCTTGGGTTATCGGAACACTGAAGCTTTCTTT
CASSLGYRNTEAFF
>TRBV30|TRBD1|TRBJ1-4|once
TGTGCCTGGAGTGCTCCCGGACAGGGAGGAGAAAAACTGTTTTTT
CAWSAPGQGGEKLFF
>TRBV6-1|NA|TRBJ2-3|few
TGTGCCAGCAGTCCTAGGGGCGGCACAGATACGCAGTATTTT
CASSPRGGTDTQYF
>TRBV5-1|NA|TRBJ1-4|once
TGCGCCAGCAGCGGTCGGGGGACGCCTGAAAAACTGTTTTTT
CASSGRGTPEKLFF
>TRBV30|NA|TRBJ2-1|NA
TGTGCCTGGAGTTTGGGGCCCAGGAGCTCCTACAATGAGCAGTTCTTC
CAWSLGPRSSYNEQFF
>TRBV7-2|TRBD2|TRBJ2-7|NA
TGTGCCAGCAGCTTAGGCGGGGGGCACGAGCAGTACTTC
CASSLGGGHEQYF
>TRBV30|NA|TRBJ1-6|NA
TGTGCCTGGAGTGCCTCAGCCGGGCCCCTCCACTTT
CAWSASAGPLHF
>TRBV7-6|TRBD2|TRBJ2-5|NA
TGTGCCAGCACGGGATATTCGCGGGGGGGTGAGGCCCAGTACTTC
CASTGYSRGGEAQYF
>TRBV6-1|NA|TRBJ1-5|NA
TGTGCCAGCAGTGAAAGGCGGGTTAATCAGCCCCAGCATTTT
CASSERRVNQPQHF
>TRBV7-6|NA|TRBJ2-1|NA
TGTGCCAGCAGCTCTATAGGACAGATATCTTACAATGAGCAGTTCTTC
CASSSIGQISYNEQFF
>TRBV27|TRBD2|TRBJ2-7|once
TGTGCCAGCAGAAGGGCTAGCGGGGGGTTTGAGCAGTACTTC
CASRRASGGFEQYF
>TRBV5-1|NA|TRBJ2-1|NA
TGCGCCAGCAGCTTGGCGGGACAATCGAATGAGCAGTTCTTC
CASSLAGQSNEQFF
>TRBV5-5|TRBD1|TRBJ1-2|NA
TGTGCCAGCGGACGGACAGGCAGAAACTATGGCTACACCTTC
CASGRTGRNYGYTF
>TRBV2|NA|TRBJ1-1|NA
TGTGCCAGCAGTGAAGCCAGGAAAGTAAACACTGAAGCCTTCTTT
CASSEARKVNTEAFF
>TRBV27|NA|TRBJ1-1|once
TGTGCCAGCAGTTGGGAGGGGCAAGGAACTGAAGCTTTCTTT
CASSWEGQGTEAFF
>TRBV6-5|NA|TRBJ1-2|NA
TGTGCCAGCACCTCTGGTAGGGGGGGTTATGGCTACACCTTC
CASTSGRGGYGYTF
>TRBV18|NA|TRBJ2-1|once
TGTGCCAGCTCACTGAGGACTTACAATGAGCAGTTCTTC
CASSLRTYNEQFF
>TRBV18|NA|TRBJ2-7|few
TGTGCCAGCTCACTTGGACGGGGAAGCTACGAGCAGTACTTC
CASSLGRGSYEQYF
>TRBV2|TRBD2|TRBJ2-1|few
TGTGCCAGCAGTAGACTAGCGGGGGTGTCCTACAATGAGCAGTTCTTC
CASSRLAGVSYNEQFF
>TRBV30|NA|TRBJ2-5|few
TGTGCCTGGAATACGGGAGCGGAGACCCAGTACTTC
CAWNTGAETQYF
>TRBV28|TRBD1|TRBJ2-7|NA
TGTGCCAGCAGTCTACAGGGGGGATCCTACGAGCAGTACTTC
CASSLQGGSYEQYF
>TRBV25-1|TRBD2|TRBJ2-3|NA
TGTGCCAGCACCGGCGGGGGGTTGAGAGGCACAGATACGCAGTATTTT
CASTGGGLRGTDTQYF
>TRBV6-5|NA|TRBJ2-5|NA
TGTGCCAGCAGTCCATCACTAGGAAATCAAGAGACCCAGTACTTC
CASSPSLGNQETQYF
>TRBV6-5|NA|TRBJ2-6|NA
TGTGCCAGCAGTTACTCACAGGGGGCCAACGTCCTGACTTTC
CASSYSQGANVLTF
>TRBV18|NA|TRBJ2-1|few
TGTGCCAGCTCTCCTGGGACTTATCAGGTTGAGCAGTTCTTC
CASSPGTYQVEQFF
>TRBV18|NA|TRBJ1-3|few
TGTGCCAGCTCACCACCGAGTGGTACAGGGACCTCTGGAAACACCATATATTTT
CASSPPSGTGTSGNTIYF
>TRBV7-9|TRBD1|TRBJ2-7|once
TGTGCCAGCAGCTTCCGGGACAGGGCGGCCGAGCAGTACTTC
CASSFRDRAAEQYF
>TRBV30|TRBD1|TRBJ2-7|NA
TGTGCCTGGAGTGTAGGGGACAGGGCCCACGAGCAGTACTTC
CAWSVGDRAHEQYF
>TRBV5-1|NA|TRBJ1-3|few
TGCGCCAGCAGCGCCACGGGAACTGGAAACACCATATATTTT
CASSATGTGNTIYF
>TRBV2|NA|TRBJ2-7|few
TGTGCCAGCAGTGAAACGTGGGGTGGGGCGGCAGTCCACGAGCAGTACTTC
CASSETWGGAAVHEQYF
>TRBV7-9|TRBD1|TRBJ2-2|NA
TGTGCCAGCAGCTTCCGACAGGGGGTTAGCACCGGGGAGCTGTTTTTT
CASSFRQGVSTGELFF
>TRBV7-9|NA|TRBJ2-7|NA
TGTGCCAGCAGCGGTGGGAGCTCCTACGAGCAGTACTTC
CASSGGSSYEQYF
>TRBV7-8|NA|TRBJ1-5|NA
TGTGCCAGCAGCTTAGGGGGGGGGAGCAATCAGCCCCAGCATTTT
CASSLGGGSNQPQHF